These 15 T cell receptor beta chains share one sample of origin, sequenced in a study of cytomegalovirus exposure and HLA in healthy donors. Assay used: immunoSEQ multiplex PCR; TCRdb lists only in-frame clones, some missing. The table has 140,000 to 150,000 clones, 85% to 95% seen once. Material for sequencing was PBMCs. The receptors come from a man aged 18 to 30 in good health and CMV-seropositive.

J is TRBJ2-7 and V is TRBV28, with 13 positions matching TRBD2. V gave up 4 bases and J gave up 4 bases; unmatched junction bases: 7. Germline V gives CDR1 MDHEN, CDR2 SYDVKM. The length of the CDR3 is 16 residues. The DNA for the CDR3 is TGTGCCAGCAGTTCCCCACGACTAGCGGGAGGTTACGAGCAGTACTTC. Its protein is CASSSPRLAGGYEQYF.

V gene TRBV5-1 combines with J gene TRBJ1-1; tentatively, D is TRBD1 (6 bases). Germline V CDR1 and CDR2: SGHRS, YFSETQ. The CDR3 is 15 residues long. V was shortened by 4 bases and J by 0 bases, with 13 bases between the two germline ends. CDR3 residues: CASSPSTGMNTEAFF. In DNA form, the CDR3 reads TGCGCCAGCAGCCCCTCGACAGGAATGAACACTGAAGCTTTCTTT.

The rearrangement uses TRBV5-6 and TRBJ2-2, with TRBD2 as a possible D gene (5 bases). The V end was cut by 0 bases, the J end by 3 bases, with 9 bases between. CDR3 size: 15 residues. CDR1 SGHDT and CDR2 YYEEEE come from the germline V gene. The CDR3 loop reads CASSLAEAHTGELFF. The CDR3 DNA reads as TGTGCCAGCAGCTTGGCGGAGGCGCACACCGGGGAGCTGTTTTTT.

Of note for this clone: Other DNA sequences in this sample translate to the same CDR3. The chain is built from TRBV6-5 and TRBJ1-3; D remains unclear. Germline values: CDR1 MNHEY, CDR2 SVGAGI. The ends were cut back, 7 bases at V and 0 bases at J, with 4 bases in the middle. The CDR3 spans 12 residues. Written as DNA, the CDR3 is TGTGCCAGCACTAGCTCTGGAAACACCATATATTTT. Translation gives CASTSSGNTIYF.

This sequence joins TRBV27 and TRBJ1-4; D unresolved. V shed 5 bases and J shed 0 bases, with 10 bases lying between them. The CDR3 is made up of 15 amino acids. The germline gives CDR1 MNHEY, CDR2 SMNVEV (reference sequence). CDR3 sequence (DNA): TGTGCCAGCAGTAGCGAGAGGGCAACTAATGAAAAACTGTTTTTT. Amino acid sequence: CASSSERATNEKLFF.

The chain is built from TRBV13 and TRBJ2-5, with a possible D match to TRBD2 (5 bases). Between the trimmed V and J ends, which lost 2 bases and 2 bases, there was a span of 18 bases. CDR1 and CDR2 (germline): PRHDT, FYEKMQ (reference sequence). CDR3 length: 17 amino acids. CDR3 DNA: TGTGCCAGCAGCTTAAAACTTGCGGGTTTGGGGCAAGAGACCCAGTACTTC. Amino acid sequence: CASSLKLAGLGQETQYF.

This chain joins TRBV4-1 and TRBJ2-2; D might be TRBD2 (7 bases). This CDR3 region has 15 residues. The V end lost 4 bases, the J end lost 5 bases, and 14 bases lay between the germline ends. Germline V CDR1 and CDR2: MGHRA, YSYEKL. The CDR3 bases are TGCGCCAGCAGCCCCTCGGGGGGCGGGACCGGGGAGCTGTTTTTT. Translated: CASSPSGGGTGELFF.

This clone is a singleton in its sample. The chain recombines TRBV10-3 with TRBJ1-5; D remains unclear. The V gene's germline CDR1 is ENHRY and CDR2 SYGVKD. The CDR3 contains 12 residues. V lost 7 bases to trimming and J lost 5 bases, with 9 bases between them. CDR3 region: CAITRGDQPQHF. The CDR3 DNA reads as TGTGCCATCACCCGGGGTGATCAGCCCCAGCATTTT.

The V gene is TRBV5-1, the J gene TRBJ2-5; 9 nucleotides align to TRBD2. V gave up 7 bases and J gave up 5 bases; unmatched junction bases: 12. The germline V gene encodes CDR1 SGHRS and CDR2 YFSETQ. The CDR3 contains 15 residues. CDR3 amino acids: CASHYSGSSAETQYF. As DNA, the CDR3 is TGCGCCAGCCACTATAGCGGGAGTTCCGCGGAGACCCAGTACTTC.

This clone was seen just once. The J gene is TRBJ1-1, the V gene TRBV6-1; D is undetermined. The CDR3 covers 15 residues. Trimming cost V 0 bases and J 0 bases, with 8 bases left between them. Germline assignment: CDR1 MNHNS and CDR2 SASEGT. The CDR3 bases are TGTGCCAGCAGTGAAGCGTATTTCCTGAACACTGAAGCTTTCTTT. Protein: CASSEAYFLNTEAFF.

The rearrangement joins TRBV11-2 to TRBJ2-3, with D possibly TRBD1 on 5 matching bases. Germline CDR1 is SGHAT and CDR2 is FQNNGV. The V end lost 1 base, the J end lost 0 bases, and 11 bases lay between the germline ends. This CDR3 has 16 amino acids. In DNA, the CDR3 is TGTGCCAGCAGCTTAGGGGTGGGGCATAGCACAGATACGCAGTATTTT. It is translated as CASSLGVGHSTDTQYF.

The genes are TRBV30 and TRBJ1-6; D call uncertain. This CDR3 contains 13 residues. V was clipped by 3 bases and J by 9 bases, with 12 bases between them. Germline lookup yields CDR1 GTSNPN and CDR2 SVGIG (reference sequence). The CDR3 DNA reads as TGTGCCTGGAGACCGGGTTTCGGTTCACCCCTCCACTTT. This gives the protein CAWRPGFGSPLHF.

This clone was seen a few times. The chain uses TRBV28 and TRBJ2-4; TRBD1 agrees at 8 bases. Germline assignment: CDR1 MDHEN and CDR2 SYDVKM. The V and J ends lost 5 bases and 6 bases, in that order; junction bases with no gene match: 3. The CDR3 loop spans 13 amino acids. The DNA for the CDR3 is TGTGCCAGCAGTCGGACAGGGCGAAACATTCAGTACTTC. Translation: CASSRTGRNIQYF.

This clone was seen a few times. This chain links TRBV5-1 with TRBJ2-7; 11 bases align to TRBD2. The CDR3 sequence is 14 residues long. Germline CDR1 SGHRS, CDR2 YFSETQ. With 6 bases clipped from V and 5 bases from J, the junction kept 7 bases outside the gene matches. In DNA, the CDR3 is TGCGCCAGCAAAGTGACTAGCGGGACTAACGAGCAGTACTTC. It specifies CASKVTSGTNEQYF.

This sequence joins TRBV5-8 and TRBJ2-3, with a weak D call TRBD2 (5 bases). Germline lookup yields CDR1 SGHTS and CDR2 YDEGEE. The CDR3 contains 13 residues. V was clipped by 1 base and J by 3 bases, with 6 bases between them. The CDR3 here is CASSLTGTDTQYF. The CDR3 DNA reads TGTGCCAGCAGCTTGACGGGAACAGATACGCAGTATTTT.